The 3 T cell receptor beta chains below all came from one sample that was sequenced in a study of control samples from healthy donors and cancer patients. Profiled with immunoSEQ multiplex PCR; TCRdb holds only in-frame clones, not every one. The sample records around 80,000 clones, around nine tenths being singletons. Source material: blood. The receptors derive from a woman aged 50 to 60 in good health.

The rearrangement uses TRBV6-1 and TRBJ2-3, with D unresolved. Trimming removed 3 bases at V and 6 bases at J, with 4 bases between. From germline, CDR1 is MNHNS and CDR2 SASEGT. This CDR3 is built from 11 residues. The DNA for the CDR3 is TGTGCCAGCAGTGACGGGGATACGCAGTATTTT. Translated: CASSDGDTQYF.

The count of this clone is one. This chain uses TRBV3-1 (or the pseudogene TRBV3-2) with TRBJ2-3; a possible D gene is TRBD1 (7 bases). Trimming stripped 1 base from V and 0 bases from J, with 20 bases between. The germline V gene has CDR1 LGHDT and CDR2 YNNKEL (reference sequence). The length of the CDR3 is 19 residues. CDR3 nucleotide sequence: TGTGCCAGCAGCCAAGTGTTAGGGGGCGGGGCCCTTAGCACAGATACGCAGTATTTT. Protein product: CASSQVLGGGALSTDTQYF.

This chain connects TRBV2 to TRBJ1-1; D not certain. This CDR3 has 12 amino acids. Germline V CDR1 and CDR2: SNHLY, FYNNEI. Trimming took 6 bases from V and 4 from J, leaving 9 bases between them. The CDR3 reads CASSRESTEAFF. The CDR3 nucleotides are TGTGCCAGCAGCCGAGAGAGCACTGAAGCTTTCTTT.